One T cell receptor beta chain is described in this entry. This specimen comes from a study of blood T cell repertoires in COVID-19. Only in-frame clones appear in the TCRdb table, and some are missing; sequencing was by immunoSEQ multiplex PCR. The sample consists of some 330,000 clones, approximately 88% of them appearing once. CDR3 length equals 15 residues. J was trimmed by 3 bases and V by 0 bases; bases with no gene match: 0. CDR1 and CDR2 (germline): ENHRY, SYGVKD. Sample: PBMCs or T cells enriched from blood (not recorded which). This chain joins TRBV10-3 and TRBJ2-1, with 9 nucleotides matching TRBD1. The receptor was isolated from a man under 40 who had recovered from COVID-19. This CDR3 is CAISESTGGYNEQFF. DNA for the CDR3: TGTGCCATCAGTGAGTCGACAGGGGGCTACAATGAGCAGTTCTTC.